This passage covers 9 T cell receptor beta chains from one sample sequenced in a study of OX40 agonist ivuxolimab in advanced cancers. Clones were sequenced by immunoSEQ multiplex PCR, and TCRdb holds only the in-frame ones, with some missing. Of nearly 70,000 clones in the sample, about nine tenths were seen once. The sample consisted of CD4+ or CD8+ T cells sorted from blood, taken in a trial of the OX40 agonist ivuxolimab. These receptors were obtained from an adult with an advanced solid tumor such as melanoma, head and neck, liver or kidney cancer.

This clone was observed once. V gene TRBV18 combines with J gene TRBJ1-1; D is perhaps TRBD1 (6 bases). Germline loops: CDR1 KGHSH, CDR2 LQKENI. Trimming pared 2 bases from V and 3 bases from J, leaving 10 bases between. The CDR3 loop spans 14 amino acids. Written as DNA, the CDR3 is TGTGCCAGCTCACCAAGGGGGTTGGACACTGAAGCTTTCTTT. Translating gives CASSPRGLDTEAFF.

The V and J genes are TRBV7-9 and TRBJ1-4; no clear D. Trimming took off 1 base at V and 8 bases at J, with 14 bases between the two ends. The CDR3 covers 15 residues. CDR1 is SEHNR, CDR2 FQNEAQ, per germline (reference sequence). This chain's CDR3 is CASSLGAAGREKLFF. The DNA for the CDR3 is TGTGCCAGCAGCTTAGGGGCAGCCGGACGGGAAAAACTGTTTTTT.

In nucleotides, the CDR3 is TGTGCCAGCAGCTTAGGGACAGCATCAACTAATGAAAAACTGTTTTTT. Its protein product is CASSLGTASTNEKLFF. The V call is TRBV11-2, the J call TRBJ1-4, with a tentative D call TRBD1 (6 bases). CDR1 is SGHAT and CDR2 is FQNNGV in the germline V gene. Trimming stripped 1 base from V and 0 bases from J, with 9 bases between. The length of the CDR3 is 16 residues.

This clone has a handful of counts. This sequence joins TRBV5-4 and TRBJ2-5, with 14 bases aligning to TRBD2. Germline CDR1 is SGHNT and CDR2 is YYREEE (reference sequence). This CDR3 has 17 amino acids. With V trimmed by 4 bases and J by 1 base, 6 bases remained unmatched. The CDR3 loop reads CASSPGTSGGPQETQYF. The CDR3 nucleotides read TGTGCCAGCAGCCCAGGGACTAGCGGGGGACCCCAAGAGACCCAGTACTTC.

This clone was seen a handful of times. The chain carries TRBV25-1 and TRBJ1-5; D remains ambiguous. V gave up 4 bases and J gave up 6 bases, with 19 bases separating them. The germline gives CDR1 MGHDK, CDR2 SYGVNS. The CDR3 has 16 residues. The CDR3 region has the DNA TGTGCCAGCAGTGGACCCCCCCGAGGGTCCGGTCAGCCCCAGCATTTT. Translated: CASSGPPRGSGQPQHF. The full variable domain, with the rest looked up from reference TRBV25-1 and TRBJ1-5, is EADIYQTPRYLVIGTGKKITLECSQTMGHDKMYWYQQDPGMELHLIHYSYGVNSTEKGDLSSESTVSRIRTEHFPLTLESARPSHTSQYLCASSGPPRGSGQPQHFGDGTRLSIL.

The chain is built from TRBV18 and TRBJ2-7; no firm D call. With 2 bases removed from V and 0 bases from J, the gap between germline ends came to 2 bases. CDR1 and CDR2 (germline): KGHSH, LQKENI. The length of the CDR3 is 12 residues. The CDR3 DNA reads as TGTGCCAGCTCACCAACCTCCTACGAGCAGTACTTC. It is translated as CASSPTSYEQYF.

Only one count was recorded for this clone. The junction departs from germline at one end; a sequencing error may be responsible. The V and J genes are TRBV20-1 and TRBJ1-5; 7 bases match TRBD1. Germline-derived CDR1 and CDR2 are DFQATT and SNEGSKA (reference sequence). This CDR3 comprises 11 residues. CDR3 amino acids: CSAGSGQTMDF. The DNA for the CDR3 is TGCAGTGCTGGGTCGGGACAGACGATGGATTTT.

In this sample, this clone turned up a few times. The V call is TRBV5-1, the J call TRBJ2-3, with D maybe TRBD1 (6 bases). The V gene's germline CDR1 is SGHRS and CDR2 YFSETQ. The CDR3 length is 15 residues. V lost 4 bases and J 3 bases, leaving 15 bases between the germline ends. The CDR3 DNA reads as TGCGCCAGCAGCCCGAGGGTGGGGGCGACAGATACGCAGTATTTT. Translated: CASSPRVGATDTQYF. Filled out from reference TRBV5-1 and TRBJ2-3, the complete variable domain reads KAGVTQTPRYLIKTRGQQVTLSCSPISGHRSVSWYQQTPGQGLQFLFEYFSETQRNKGNFPGRFSGRQFSNSRSEMNVSTLELGDSALYLCASSPRVGATDTQYFGPGTRLTVL.

The rearrangement joins TRBV7-6 to TRBJ2-1, with 12 bases identical to TRBD2. Trimming cost V 1 base and J 6 bases; bases outside gene matches: 4. The CDR3 runs to 16 residues. Germline CDR1 reads SGHVS; CDR2 reads FNYEAQ. The CDR3 sequence is CASSLVPSGGANEQFF. CDR3 in DNA: TGTGCCAGCAGCTTAGTACCTAGCGGGGGGGCCAATGAGCAGTTCTTC.